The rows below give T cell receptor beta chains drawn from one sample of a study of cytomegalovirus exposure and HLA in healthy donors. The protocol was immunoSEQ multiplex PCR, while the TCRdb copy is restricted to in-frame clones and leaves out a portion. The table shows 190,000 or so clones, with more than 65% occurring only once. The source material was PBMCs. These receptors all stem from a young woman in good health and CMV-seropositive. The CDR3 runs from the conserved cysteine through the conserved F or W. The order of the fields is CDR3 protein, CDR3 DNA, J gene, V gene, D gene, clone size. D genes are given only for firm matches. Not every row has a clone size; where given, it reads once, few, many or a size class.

CDR3: CASGWTGLYEQYF
DNA: TGTGCCAGCGGGTGGACAGGCCTCTACGAGCAGTACTTC
J: TRBJ2-7
V: TRBV2
D: TRBD1
size: .

CDR3: CASSQDRGSTAGELFF
DNA: TGTGCCAGCAGCCAAGATCGGGGGTCGACCGCCGGGGAGCTGTTTTTT
J: TRBJ2-2
V: TRBV4-2
D: .
size: once

CDR3: CASSPINIEVSQYF
DNA: TGTGCCAGCTCACCAATTAATATCGAGGTGTCTCAGTACTTC
J: TRBJ2-4
V: TRBV18
D: .
size: once

CDR3: CASSRLGGNTGELFF
DNA: TGTGCCAGCAGCCGACTGGGAGGGAACACCGGGGAGCTGTTTTTT
J: TRBJ2-2
V: TRBV5-5
D: .
size: .

CDR3: CSAGQQETQYF
DNA: TGCAGTGCGGGACAGCAAGAGACCCAGTACTTC
J: TRBJ2-5
V: TRBV20-1
D: TRBD1
size: .

CDR3: CASSFKAYRSYNSPLHF
DNA: TGTGCCAGCAGTTTTAAAGCCTACCGGTCCTATAATTCACCCCTCCACTTT
J: TRBJ1-6
V: TRBV28
D: .
size: .

CDR3: CASSDQQGRGYTF
DNA: TGTGCCAGCAGCGACCAGCAGGGTCGCGGCTACACCTTC
J: TRBJ1-2
V: TRBV9
D: .
size: .

CDR3: CASSPQSVISYNSPLHF
DNA: TGTGCCAGCTCACCACAGTCAGTAATCTCCTATAATTCACCCCTCCACTTT
J: TRBJ1-6
V: TRBV18
D: .
size: .

CDR3: CASSEGGAGMAFF
DNA: TGTGCCAGCAGTGAAGGAGGGGCAGGGATGGCTTTCTTT
J: TRBJ1-1
V: TRBV6-4
D: .
size: .

CDR3: CASSPIQGNQPQHF
DNA: TGTGCCAGCAGCCCAATCCAGGGGAATCAGCCCCAGCATTTT
J: TRBJ1-5
V: TRBV7-2
D: .
size: .

CDR3: CSVATRGARGNNYGYTF
DNA: TGCAGCGTGGCAACTCGGGGGGCGCGGGGGAATAACTATGGCTACACCTTC
J: TRBJ1-2
V: TRBV29-1
D: .
size: .

CDR3: CASSVGQLNTGELFF
DNA: TGTGCCAGCAGCGTAGGACAGCTGAACACCGGGGAGCTGTTTTTT
J: TRBJ2-2
V: TRBV5-4
D: .
size: .

CDR3: CASMRGAGDTQYF
DNA: TGTGCCAGCATGCGCGGGGCGGGAGATACGCAGTATTTT
J: TRBJ2-3
V: TRBV28
D: .
size: .

CDR3: CASSPPFRVGTEAFF
DNA: TGTGCCAGCAGCCCTCCTTTCAGGGTTGGCACTGAAGCTTTCTTT
J: TRBJ1-1
V: TRBV7-9
D: .
size: .

CDR3: CASSSDRDSPLHF
DNA: TGTGCCAGTAGTAGCGACAGGGATTCACCCCTCCACTTT
J: TRBJ1-6
V: TRBV19
D: TRBD1
size: .

CDR3: CSAKGVEQFF
DNA: TGCAGTGCAAAGGGAGTCGAGCAGTTCTTC
J: TRBJ2-1
V: TRBV20-1
D: .
size: .

CDR3: CASSSTRDRNYEQYF
DNA: TGTGCCAGCAGCTCAACCCGGGACAGGAACTACGAGCAGTACTTC
J: TRBJ2-7
V: TRBV7-2
D: TRBD1
size: .

CDR3: CASSTGQVLTMEGYTF
DNA: TGCGCCAGCAGCACGGGACAGGTGCTAACTATGGAGGGCTACACCTTC
J: TRBJ1-2
V: TRBV5-1
D: TRBD1
size: .